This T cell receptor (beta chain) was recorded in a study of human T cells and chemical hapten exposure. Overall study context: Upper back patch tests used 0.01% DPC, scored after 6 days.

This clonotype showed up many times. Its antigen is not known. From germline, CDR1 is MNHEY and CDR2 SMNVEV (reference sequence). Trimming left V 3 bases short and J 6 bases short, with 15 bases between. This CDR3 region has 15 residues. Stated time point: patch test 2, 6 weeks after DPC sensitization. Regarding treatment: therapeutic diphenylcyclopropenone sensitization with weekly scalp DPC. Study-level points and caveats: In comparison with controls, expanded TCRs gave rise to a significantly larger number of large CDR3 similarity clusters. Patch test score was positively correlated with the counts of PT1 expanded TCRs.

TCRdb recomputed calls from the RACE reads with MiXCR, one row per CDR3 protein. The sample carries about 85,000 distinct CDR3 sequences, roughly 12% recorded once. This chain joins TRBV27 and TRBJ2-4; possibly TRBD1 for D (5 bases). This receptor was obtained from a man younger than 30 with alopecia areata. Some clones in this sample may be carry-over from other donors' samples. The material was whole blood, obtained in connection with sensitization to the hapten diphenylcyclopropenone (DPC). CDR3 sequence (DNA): TGTGCCAGCAGTTTTCTTTCAGGGTCGGGAAACATTCAGTACTTC. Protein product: CASSFLSGSGNIQYF.